This T cell receptor beta chain is from a study of cytomegalovirus exposure and HLA in healthy donors. At the level of the study: The study's early data release held about 85 million unique TCRs from HLA-typed donors.

On this clone: Its matching antigen is unknown. Mismatch with germline at one junction end may stem from a read error.

CDR1 is SSHAT and CDR2 is FNYEAQ in the germline V gene (reference sequence). CDR3 length: 16 residues. Whereas donors were nominally healthy upon sampling, unrecorded immune exposures were probable. Primers included in the PCR were 60 Vbeta and 13 Jbeta primers. Assay used: immunoSEQ multiplex PCR; TCRdb lists only in-frame clones, some missing. Of about 130,000 clones detected, roughly three quarters appear once; the ten largest clones hold roughly 3%. General study results and limits: The authors later found TCR association rates varying by HLA locus, with DRB1 most and HLA-C fewest. In a later analysis, a missense DCLRE1C variant was linked to TCR beta V- and J-gene trimming.

The chain employs TRBV7-7 and TRBJ2-1; 10 bases agree with TRBD1. Material for sequencing was PBMCs. The sequence was obtained from a man aged 25 to 40 in good health and CMV-seronegative. CDR3 sequence reads: CASSSGPGTGVNEQFF. CDR3 bases: TGTGCTAGCAGCTCTGGACCGGGGACAGGGGTTAATGAGCAGTTCTTC.